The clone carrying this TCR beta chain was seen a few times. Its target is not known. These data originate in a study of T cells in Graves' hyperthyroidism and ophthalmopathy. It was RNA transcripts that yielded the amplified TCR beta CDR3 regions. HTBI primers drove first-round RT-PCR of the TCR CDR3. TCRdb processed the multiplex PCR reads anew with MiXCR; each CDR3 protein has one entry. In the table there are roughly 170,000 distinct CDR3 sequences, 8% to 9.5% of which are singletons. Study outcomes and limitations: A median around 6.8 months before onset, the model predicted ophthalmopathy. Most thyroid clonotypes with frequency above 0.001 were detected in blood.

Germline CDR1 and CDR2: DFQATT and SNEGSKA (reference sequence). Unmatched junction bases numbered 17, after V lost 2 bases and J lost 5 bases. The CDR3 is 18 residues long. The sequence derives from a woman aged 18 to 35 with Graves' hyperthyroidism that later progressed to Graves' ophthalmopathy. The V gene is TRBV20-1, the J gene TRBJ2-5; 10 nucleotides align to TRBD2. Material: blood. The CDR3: CSARSRKLAGVMRETQYF. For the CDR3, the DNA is TGCAGTGCTAGAAGCAGGAAGCTAGCGGGAGTAATGCGGGAGACCCAGTACTTC.